The 29 T cell receptor beta chains below all came from one sample that was sequenced in a study of T-cell reconstitution after alpha-beta-depleted transplantation in children. Unique molecular identifiers were incorporated into the prepared TCRbeta library. TCRdb reprocessed the PCR reads via MiXCR and lists one record per CDR3 protein. The table lists nearly 250,000 distinct CDR3 sequences, less than 9% of them singletons. The sequencing used PBMCs, mostly from graft donor cells, collected 180 days after TCRalphabeta/CD19-depleted stem cell transplant. The receptors originated from a male patient between 10 and 17 years old who had a stem cell transplant for acute lymphoblastic leukemia, so the T cells may come from the graft donor.

Ten or more counts support this clonotype. The J gene is TRBJ2-7, the V gene TRBV4-1; 9 nucleotides line up with TRBD2. Germline V gene data show CDR1 as MGHRA and CDR2 as YSYEKL. The CDR3 loop spans 17 amino acids. The ends lost 1 base at V and 0 bases at J; junction bases unmatched: 7. CDR3: CASSQAFGGGASYEQYF. The DNA of the CDR3 is TGCGCCAGCAGCCAAGCATTCGGCGGGGGGGCCTCCTACGAGCAGTACTTC.

This clonotype was counted ten times or more. The rearrangement links TRBV12-3 or TRBV12-4 to TRBJ2-7, with D hard to call. Trimming took 2 bases from V and 7 from J, leaving 6 bases between them. CDR3 size: 11 residues. The CDR3 spells CASSLSLEQYF. The DNA for the CDR3 is TGTGCCAGCAGTTTATCCCTGGAGCAGTACTTC.

This clonotype was found many times. The gene calls are TRBV7-2 and TRBJ2-3, with 8 bases identical to TRBD2. The CDR3 loop spans 18 amino acids. CDR1 is SGHTA and CDR2 is FQGNSA in the germline V gene. V gave up 2 bases and J gave up 2 bases; unmatched junction bases: 12. The CDR3 spells CASSLPLGGGGYTDTQYF. The CDR3, as DNA: TGTGCCAGCAGCTTACCCCTCGGGGGGGGCGGCTACACAGATACGCAGTATTTT.

This clonotype came up many times. The V and J genes are TRBV29-1 and TRBJ1-2, with 8 bases matching TRBD1. With V trimmed by 7 bases and J by 4 bases, 5 bases remained unmatched. Germline assignment: CDR1 SQVTM and CDR2 ANQGSEA. The CDR3 is 12 amino acids. CDR3 loop: CSALTGAYGYTF. In nucleotides, the CDR3 is TGCAGCGCTCTGACAGGGGCCTATGGCTACACCTTC.

The sample holds many counts of this clonotype. This chain uses TRBV9 with TRBJ2-7; a weak D match, TRBD1 (7 bases). Trimming left V 0 bases short and J 2 bases short, with 12 bases between. Per the germline V gene, CDR1 is SGDLS and CDR2 is YYNGEE. The CDR3 totals 15 residues. CDR3 sequence (DNA): TGTGCCAGCAGCGTAGGACAGGGACTTACCTACGAGCAGTACTTC. Amino acids: CASSVGQGLTYEQYF.

A remark on this clonotype: Being one base from a much bigger clone, this may be a read error. V and J are TRBV6-2 or TRBV6-3 and TRBJ1-6; a possible D gene is TRBD1 (5 bases). Looked up from germline, CDR1 is MNHEY and CDR2 is SVGEGT. The CDR3 has 14 residues. V was pared by 4 bases and J by 10 bases, with 14 bases between. CDR3 DNA: TGTGCCAGCAGTTGTCCCTTCACAGGCTCACCCCTCCACTTT. Translated, it gives CASSCPFTGSPLHF.

This clonotype was counted ten times or more. The chain has TRBV7-9 and TRBJ2-1; TRBD1 might be the D (8 bases). This CDR3 contains 14 residues. V gave up 3 bases and J gave up 11 bases, with 17 bases separating them. Germline lookup yields CDR1 SEHNR and CDR2 FQNEAQ (reference sequence). CDR3 coding DNA: TGTGCCAGCAGCTTTGGGACAGGCGGGAGTCAGCAGTTCTTC. The encoded protein is CASSFGTGGSQQFF.

This clonotype was counted ten times or more. The gene calls are TRBV5-1 and TRBJ2-1, with D possibly being TRBD2 (6 bases). The CDR3 length is 15 residues. Per germline, CDR1 SGHRS and CDR2 YFSETQ. Trimming pared 0 bases from V and 0 bases from J, leaving 7 bases between. The CDR3 nucleotides read TGCGCCAGCAGCTTGGTAGCGGACTCCTACAATGAGCAGTTCTTC. Translating it yields CASSLVADSYNEQFF.

The table lists this clonotype with many counts. V usage is TRBV5-1 and J usage is TRBJ2-1; 12 nucleotides align to TRBD2. Looked up from germline, CDR1 is SGHRS and CDR2 is YFSETQ. The trim removed 4 bases at V and 2 bases at J, leaving 7 bases unmatched. The CDR3 is 17 amino acids. The CDR3 nucleotides read TGCGCCAGCAGCAAGAGACTAGCGGGGGCTGCCTACAATGAGCAGTTCTTC. It codes for CASSKRLAGAAYNEQFF. Full variable domain (outside the CDR3, taken from reference TRBV5-1 and TRBJ2-1): KAGVTQTPRYLIKTRGQQVTLSCSPISGHRSVSWYQQTPGQGLQFLFEYFSETQRNKGNFPGRFSGRQFSNSRSEMNVSTLELGDSALYLCASSKRLAGAAYNEQFFGPGTRLTVL.

Ten or more counts support this clonotype. The J gene is TRBJ2-1, the V gene TRBV12-3 or TRBV12-4, with TRBD1 as a possible D gene (6 bases). V lost 9 bases to trimming and J lost 5 bases, with 14 bases between them. The CDR3 contains 13 residues. Here the CDR3 DNA reads TGTGCCAGTACTACAGGGCCCGACAATGAGCAGTTCTTC. The encoded protein is CASTTGPDNEQFF.

This clonotype was observed many times. The chain joins TRBV12-3 or TRBV12-4 to TRBJ1-1; no reliable D call. The V end was cut by 7 bases, the J end by 1 base, with 13 bases between. The CDR3 loop spans 14 amino acids. CDR3 coding DNA: TGTGCCAGCACTGCCGGACTGAGGAACACTGAAGCTTTCTTT. Protein sequence: CASTAGLRNTEAFF.

There are many counts of this clonotype. The chain links TRBV20-1 to TRBJ2-7, with 11 bases aligning to TRBD2. V lost 2 bases to trimming and J lost 7 bases; unmatched junction nucleotides: 10. The CDR3 loop spans 15 amino acids. Germline V gives CDR1 DFQATT, CDR2 SNEGSKA (reference sequence). CDR3 in DNA: TGCAGTGCTAGAAATACCGGGACTAGCGGACCAGAGCAGTACTTC. This encodes CSARNTGTSGPEQYF.

This clonotype showed up many times. This rearrangement joins TRBV7-9 to TRBJ1-2, with 8 bases aligning to TRBD1. CDR1 and CDR2 from the germline V gene are SEHNR and FQNEAQ (reference sequence). Trimming took 6 bases from V and 3 from J; bases not matched to a gene: 6. The CDR3 has 14 amino acids. The CDR3 coding sequence is TGTGCCAGCAGATCTGACAGGGGTCACTATGGCTACACCTTC. As protein: CASRSDRGHYGYTF. The whole variable domain, filled in from reference TRBV7-9 and TRBJ1-2, reads DTGVSQNPRHKITKRGQNVTFRCDPISEHNRLYWYRQTLGQGPEFLTYFQNEAQLEKSRLLSDRFSAERPKGSFSTLEIQRTEQGDSAMYLCASRSDRGHYGYTFGSGTRLTVV.

The rearrangement links TRBV2 to TRBJ1-3; D ambiguous. CDR1 and CDR2 (germline): SNHLY, FYNNEI. The V end lost 7 bases, the J end lost 2 bases, and 12 bases lay between the germline ends. The CDR3 totals 14 residues. Written as DNA, the CDR3 is TGTGCCAGCACAGGAGTCGCGGCTGGAAACACCATATATTTT. Protein sequence: CASTGVAAGNTIYF.

This clonotype was seen many times. The chain couples TRBV12-3 or TRBV12-4 to TRBJ1-6, with 9 bases fitting TRBD1. CDR3 length: 14 residues. Trimming removed 6 bases from V and 10 bases from J; junction bases left unmatched: 7. This CDR3 reads CASSPTGGTSPLHF. The CDR3 nucleotides are TGTGCCAGCAGCCCTACAGGGGGCACGTCACCCCTCCACTTT.

This clonotype was observed at least ten times. The J gene is TRBJ1-1, the V gene TRBV7-9, with TRBD1 matching 8 bases. Germline assignment: CDR1 SEHNR and CDR2 FQNEAQ (reference sequence). V lost 5 bases, J lost 0 bases, and 5 bases stayed unmatched. The CDR3 sequence is 15 residues long. The CDR3 sequence: CASSAGQGMNTEAFF. Written as DNA, the CDR3 is TGTGCCAGCAGCGCCGGACAGGGCATGAACACTGAAGCTTTCTTT.

The rearrangement links TRBV20-1 to TRBJ2-7, with TRBD2 identical over 16 bases. V dropped 6 bases and J dropped 5; count of bases not matched to a gene: 7. This CDR3 has 15 amino acids. Germline V gene sequence: CDR1 DFQATT, CDR2 SNEGSKA (reference sequence). As DNA, the CDR3 is TGCAGTGCCCCCTTCGGGACTAGCGGGAGGGACGAGCAGTACTTC. Encoded protein: CSAPFGTSGRDEQYF.

The CDR3 protein is CASSQILDRQETQYF. CDR3 bases: TGCGCCAGCAGCCAGATACTCGACAGGCAGGAGACCCAGTACTTC. The chain recombines TRBV4-3 with TRBJ2-5; D is possibly TRBD1 (6 bases). The germline V gene has CDR1 LGHNA and CDR2 YSLEER. V was cut by 3 bases and J by 5 bases, with 16 bases left in between. This CDR3 is 15 amino acids long.

This clonotype has only a few counts. The gene calls are TRBV2 and TRBJ2-7, with D perhaps matching TRBD1 or TRBD2 (7 bases each). V was trimmed by 7 bases and J by 8 bases, leaving 18 bases between them. There are 13 residues in the CDR3. Germline lookup yields CDR1 SNHLY and CDR2 FYNNEI. The CDR3 here is CASMEGAGEKQYF. CDR3 bases: TGTGCCAGCATGGAGGGGGCGGGGGAAAAGCAGTACTTC.

The V gene is TRBV11-2, the J gene TRBJ2-1; the D gene is possibly TRBD2 (6 bases). V lost 3 bases and J lost 7, with 16 bases in between. Germline CDR1 is SGHAT and CDR2 is FQNNGV. The CDR3 has 15 amino acids. The CDR3 coding sequence is TGTGCCAGCAGCTTGGCCCCCCTAGCGAGAAATGAGCAGTTCTTC. Translating gives CASSLAPLARNEQFF.

In its sample, this clonotype was seen many times. This rearrangement joins TRBV7-2 to TRBJ2-2; D is unclear. The CDR3 covers 13 residues. V dropped 6 bases and J dropped 7 bases, with 12 bases sitting between them. The germline V gene has CDR1 SGHTA and CDR2 FQGNSA. The CDR3 sequence: CASSLAVNGELFF. CDR3 in DNA: TGTGCCAGCAGTCTCGCGGTAAACGGGGAGCTGTTTTTT.

There are many counts of this clonotype. J is TRBJ1-1 and V is TRBV9; D gene ambiguous. The V end lost 3 bases, the J end lost 10 bases, and 16 bases lay between the germline ends. Germline values: CDR1 SGDLS, CDR2 YYNGEE. The CDR3 runs 13 residues. The CDR3 nucleotides read TGTGCCAGCAGCGGTTCGGGCTCGGTGTTAGCTTTCTTT. Its protein product is CASSGSGSVLAFF.

This clonotype was seen many times. The chain joins TRBV4-3 to TRBJ1-2; D might be TRBD1 (5 bases). Germline CDR1 and CDR2: LGHNA and YSLEER. V lost 0 bases to trimming and J lost 7 bases, with 27 bases between them. CDR3 size: 19 residues. CDR3 sequence: CASSQDLVLGWPGGAGYTF. The CDR3 DNA follows: TGCGCCAGCAGCCAAGATCTAGTATTGGGGTGGCCCGGTGGGGCTGGCTACACCTTC.

Ten or more counts support this clonotype. The chain has TRBV20-1 and TRBJ2-1, with TRBD2 identical over 8 bases. Germline CDR1 is DFQATT and CDR2 is SNEGSKA (reference sequence). The CDR3 is 14 residues long. The trim removed 3 bases at V and 0 bases at J, leaving 1 base unmatched. CDR3 loop: CSASSGDSYNEQFF. CDR3 DNA sequence: TGCAGTGCTAGTAGCGGGGACTCCTACAATGAGCAGTTCTTC.

At least ten counts were recorded for this clonotype. The chain carries TRBV12-3 or TRBV12-4 and TRBJ2-3; D unclear. This CDR3 has 14 amino acids. V gave up 2 bases and J gave up 0 bases, with 6 bases separating them. Here the CDR3 reads CASSLLTSTDTQYF. CDR3 sequence (DNA): TGTGCCAGCAGTTTACTTACTAGCACAGATACGCAGTATTTT.

The chain links TRBV27 to TRBJ2-1; no clear D gene. The CDR3 consists of 13 residues. V was clipped by 3 bases and J by 5 bases, with 8 bases between them. Germline CDR1 MNHEY, CDR2 SMNVEV (reference sequence). The CDR3 bases are TGTGCCAGCAGTTTGCAACAAAACAATGAGCAGTTCTTC. This encodes CASSLQQNNEQFF.

This clonotype was observed at least ten times. The chain recombines TRBV4-3 with TRBJ1-4; D unclear. This CDR3 has 17 amino acids. The V gene's germline CDR1 is LGHNA and CDR2 YSLEER. The ends were cut back, 0 bases at V and 0 bases at J, with 11 bases in the middle. CDR3: CASSQDAHGATNEKLFF. The CDR3 bases are TGCGCCAGCAGCCAAGACGCCCACGGTGCAACTAATGAAAAACTGTTTTTT.

This clonotype was counted at least ten times. The rearrangement links TRBV6-5 to TRBJ1-2; a weak D match, TRBD1 (6 bases). Trimming pared 0 bases from V and 4 bases from J, leaving 12 bases between. This CDR3 is 15 amino acids long. Germline CDR1 is MNHEY and CDR2 is SVGAGI. The CDR3 DNA is TGTGCCAGCAGTTACTCCCGGACAGAGTTCTATGGCTACACCTTC. Its translation is CASSYSRTEFYGYTF.

This clonotype was observed many times. The V call is TRBV7-9, the J call TRBJ2-7; D is uncertain. There are 12 residues in the CDR3. Trimming took off 4 bases at V and 3 bases at J, with 7 bases between the two ends. Per the germline V gene, CDR1 is SEHNR and CDR2 is FQNEAQ (reference sequence). The CDR3 sequence is CASSSEGYEQYF. The CDR3 nucleotides read TGTGCCAGCAGCTCGGAAGGCTACGAGCAGTACTTC.